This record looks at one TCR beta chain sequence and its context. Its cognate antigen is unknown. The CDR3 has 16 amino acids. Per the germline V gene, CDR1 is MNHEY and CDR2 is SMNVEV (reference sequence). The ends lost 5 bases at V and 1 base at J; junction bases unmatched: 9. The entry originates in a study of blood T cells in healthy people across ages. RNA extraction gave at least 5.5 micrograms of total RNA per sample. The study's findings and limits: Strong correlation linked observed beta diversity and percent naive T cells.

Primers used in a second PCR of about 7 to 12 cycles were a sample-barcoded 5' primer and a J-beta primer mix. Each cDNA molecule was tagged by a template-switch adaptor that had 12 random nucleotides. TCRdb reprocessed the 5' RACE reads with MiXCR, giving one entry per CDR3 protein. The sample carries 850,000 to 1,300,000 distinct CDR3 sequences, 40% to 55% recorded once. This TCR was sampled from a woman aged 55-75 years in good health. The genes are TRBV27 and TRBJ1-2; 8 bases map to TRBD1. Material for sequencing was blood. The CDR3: CASSLRQGTYNYGYTF. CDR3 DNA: TGTGCCAGCAGTCTTCGACAGGGGACCTATAACTATGGCTACACCTTC.